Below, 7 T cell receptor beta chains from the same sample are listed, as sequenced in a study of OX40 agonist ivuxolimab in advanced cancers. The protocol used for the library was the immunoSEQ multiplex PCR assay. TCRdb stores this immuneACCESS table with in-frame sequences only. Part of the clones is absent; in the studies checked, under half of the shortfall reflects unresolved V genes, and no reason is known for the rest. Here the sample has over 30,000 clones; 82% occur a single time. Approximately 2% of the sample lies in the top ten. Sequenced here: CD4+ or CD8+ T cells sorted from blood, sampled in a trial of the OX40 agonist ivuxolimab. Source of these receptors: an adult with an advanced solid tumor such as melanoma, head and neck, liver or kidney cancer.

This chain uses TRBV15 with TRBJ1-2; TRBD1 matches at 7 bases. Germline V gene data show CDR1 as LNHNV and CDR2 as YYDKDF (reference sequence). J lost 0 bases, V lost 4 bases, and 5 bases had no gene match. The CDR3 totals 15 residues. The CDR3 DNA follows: TGTGCCACCAGCAATTACAGGGGACCTAACTATGGCTACACCTTC. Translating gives CATSNYRGPNYGYTF. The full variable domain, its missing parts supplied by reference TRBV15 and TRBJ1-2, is DAMVIQNPRYQVTQFGKPVTLSCSQTLNHNVMYWYQQKSSQAPKLLFHYYDKDFNNEADTPDNFQSRRPNTSFCFLDIRSPGLGDTAMYLCATSNYRGPNYGYTFGSGTRLTVV.

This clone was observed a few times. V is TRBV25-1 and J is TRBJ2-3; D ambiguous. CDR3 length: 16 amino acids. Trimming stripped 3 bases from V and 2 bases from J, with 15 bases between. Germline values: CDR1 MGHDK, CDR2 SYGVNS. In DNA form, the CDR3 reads TGTGCCAGCAGTGACCAGATCTTAGATATCACAGATACGCAGTATTTT. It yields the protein CASSDQILDITDTQYF.

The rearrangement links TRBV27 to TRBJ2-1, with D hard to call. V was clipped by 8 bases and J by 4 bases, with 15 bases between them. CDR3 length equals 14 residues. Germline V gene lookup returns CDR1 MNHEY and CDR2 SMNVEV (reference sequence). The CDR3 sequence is CASGPLLGYNEQFF. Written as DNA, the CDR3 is TGTGCCAGCGGCCCCCTCCTAGGGTACAATGAGCAGTTCTTC.

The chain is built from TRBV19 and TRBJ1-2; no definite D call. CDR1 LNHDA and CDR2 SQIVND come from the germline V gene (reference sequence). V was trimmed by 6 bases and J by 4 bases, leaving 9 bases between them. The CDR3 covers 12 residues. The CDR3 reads CASRAASYGYTF. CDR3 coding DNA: TGTGCCAGTAGGGCAGCTAGCTATGGCTACACCTTC.

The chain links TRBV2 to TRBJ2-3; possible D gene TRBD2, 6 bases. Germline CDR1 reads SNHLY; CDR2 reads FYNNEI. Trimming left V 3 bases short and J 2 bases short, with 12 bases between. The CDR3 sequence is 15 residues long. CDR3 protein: CASSDPGEITDTQYF. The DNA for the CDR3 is TGTGCCAGCAGTGACCCGGGGGAGATCACAGATACGCAGTATTTT. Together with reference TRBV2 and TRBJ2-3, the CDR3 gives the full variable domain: EPEVTQTPSHQVTQMGQEVILRCVPISNHLYFYWYRQILGQKVEFLVSFYNNEISEKSEIFDDQFSVERPDGSNFTLKIRSTKLEDSAMYFCASSDPGEITDTQYFGPGTRLTVL.

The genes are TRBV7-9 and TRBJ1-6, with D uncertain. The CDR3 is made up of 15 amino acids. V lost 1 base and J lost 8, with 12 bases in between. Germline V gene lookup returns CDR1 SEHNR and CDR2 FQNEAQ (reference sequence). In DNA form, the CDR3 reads TGTGCCAGCAGCTTAGGAGGGCTAGCCGATTCACCCCTCCACTTT. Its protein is CASSLGGLADSPLHF. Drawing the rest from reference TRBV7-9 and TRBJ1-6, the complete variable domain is DTGVSQNPRHKITKRGQNVTFRCDPISEHNRLYWYRQTLGQGPEFLTYFQNEAQLEKSRLLSDRFSAERPKGSFSTLEIQRTEQGDSAMYLCASSLGGLADSPLHFGNGTRLTVT.

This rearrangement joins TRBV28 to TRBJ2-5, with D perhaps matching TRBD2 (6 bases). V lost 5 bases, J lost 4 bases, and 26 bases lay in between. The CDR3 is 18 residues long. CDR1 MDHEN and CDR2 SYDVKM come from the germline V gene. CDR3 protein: CASSAWRDGWRGRETQYF. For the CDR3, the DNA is TGTGCCAGCAGTGCTTGGCGGGATGGGTGGAGAGGTCGAGAGACCCAGTACTTC.